One and the same sample provided the 30 T cell receptor beta chains below, sequenced in a study of CD8 T cells in ankylosing spondylitis. Broader study findings: A motif of roughly 8 highly homologous TCR beta variants was seen as apparently characteristic of ankylosing spondylitis blood.

Antigen specificity for these receptors is unknown. TCRdb used MiXCR to reprocess the 5' RACE reads, holding one entry per CDR3 protein. The sample has about 840,000 distinct CDR3 sequences, approximately 10% seen once. Sequenced material: blood, either unsorted or a sorted T cell fraction (not recorded which). These receptors were collected from a male donor with ankylosing spondylitis.

The gene calls are TRBV4-3 and TRBJ2-2; no clear D. Germline V gene lookup returns CDR1 LGHNA and CDR2 YSLEER. The CDR3 totals 13 residues. Trimming shortened V by 0 bases and J by 7 bases, and 6 bases separated the two germline ends. This CDR3 reads CASSQDRYGELFF. The DNA of the CDR3 is TGCGCCAGCAGCCAAGATCGGTACGGGGAGCTGTTTTTT.

This clonotype was counted a few times. The chain couples TRBV10-3 to TRBJ1-2; D possibly corresponds to TRBD1 (5 bases). CDR3 length equals 13 residues. V was clipped by 6 bases and J by 0 bases, with 8 bases between them. Germline CDR1 reads ENHRY; CDR2 reads SYGVKD. CDR3 sequence (DNA): TGTGCCATCAGGACAGAGACTAACTATGGCTACACCTTC. Translated: CAIRTETNYGYTF.

The rearrangement uses TRBV12-3 or TRBV12-4 and TRBJ1-3; TRBD1 is a possible D gene (5 bases). Trimming cost V 3 bases and J 0 bases, with 12 bases left between them. The CDR3 has 16 amino acids. The CDR3 reads CASSFGARISGNTIYF. The CDR3 DNA follows: TGTGCCAGCAGTTTTGGGGCCCGGATCTCTGGAAACACCATATATTTT.

This clonotype was picked up many times. The genes are TRBV10-1 and TRBJ2-5; tentatively, D is TRBD1 or TRBD2 (5 bases each). This CDR3 is 15 amino acids long. Germline CDR1 WNHNN, CDR2 SYGVQD (reference sequence). Trimming took off 0 bases at V and 1 base at J, with 9 bases between the two ends. This chain's CDR3 is CASSESPGAQETQYF. CDR3 in DNA: TGCGCCAGCAGTGAGTCCCCCGGGGCCCAAGAGACCCAGTACTTC.

This clonotype was observed at least ten times. V is TRBV29-1 and J is TRBJ2-5; D is unclear. Germline CDR1 is SQVTM and CDR2 is ANQGSEA. The CDR3 has 12 amino acids. V lost 4 bases, J lost 5 bases, and 11 bases lay in between. The CDR3 nucleotides read TGCAGCGTTGTTAGGCAGTTGGAGACCCAGTACTTC. Translation gives CSVVRQLETQYF.

The chain employs TRBV20-1 and TRBJ1-5; TRBD1 is a possible D gene (5 bases). The germline V gene has CDR1 DFQATT and CDR2 SNEGSKA (reference sequence). V was cut by 4 bases and J by 4 bases, with 14 bases left in between. The CDR3 loop spans 14 amino acids. The CDR3 is CSANRGRVNQPQHF. Written as DNA, the CDR3 is TGCAGTGCTAACCGTGGCAGGGTTAATCAGCCCCAGCATTTT.

This clonotype turned up a few times. The V gene is TRBV4-3, the J gene TRBJ1-2; TRBD1 matches 8 bases. The CDR3 contains 15 residues. The germline V gene has CDR1 LGHNA and CDR2 YSLEER. J lost 8 bases, V lost 4 bases, and 12 bases had no gene match. The CDR3: CASSRAPQGAGGYTF. In DNA form, the CDR3 reads TGCGCCAGCAGCCGAGCTCCCCAGGGGGCAGGCGGCTACACCTTC.

The J gene is TRBJ2-7, the V gene TRBV20-1, with 7 bases fitting TRBD2. The CDR3 loop spans 14 amino acids. Trimming removed 1 base from V and 0 bases from J; junction bases left unmatched: 3. The germline CDR1 and CDR2 sequences are DFQATT and SNEGSKA (reference sequence). The CDR3 DNA reads TGCAGTGCTAGAGGGAGGACTAGCTCCTACGAGCAGTACTTC. This codes for CSARGRTSSYEQYF.

The chain links TRBV6-4 to TRBJ1-1, with D unresolved. The germline CDR1 and CDR2 sequences are MRHNA and SNTAGT. Trimming took off 3 bases at V and 3 bases at J, with 8 bases between the two ends. CDR3 length: 13 amino acids. The CDR3 DNA sequence: TGTGCCAGCAGTGAGAGGGTGGACACTGAAGCTTTCTTT. This translates into CASSERVDTEAFF.

This clonotype has a count of ten or more. The chain is built from TRBV5-1 and TRBJ2-4; tentatively, D is TRBD2 (6 bases). The CDR3 is 14 residues long. V was pared by 2 bases and J by 7 bases, with 13 bases between. CDR1 and CDR2 (germline): SGHRS, YFSETQ. In DNA, the CDR3 is TGCGCCAGCAGCTTAGCCACTAGCTGGAACATTCAGTACTTC. Its translation is CASSLATSWNIQYF.

This clonotype was detected a few times. The chain carries TRBV11-2 and TRBJ2-3; TRBD2 matches 10 bases. The germline CDR1 and CDR2 sequences are SGHAT and FQNNGV. The CDR3 loop spans 18 amino acids. V dropped 4 bases and J dropped 1; count of bases not matched to a gene: 11. CDR3 sequence reads: CASSSSSGGAPGTDTQYF. In nucleotides, the CDR3 is TGTGCCAGCAGCTCCTCGAGCGGGGGGGCCCCGGGCACAGATACGCAGTATTTT.

The chain employs TRBV12-3 or TRBV12-4 and TRBJ1-4; 7 positions agree with TRBD1. After removal of 6 bases from V and 9 bases from J, the junction contained 10 bases not matched to a gene. This CDR3 is built from 14 residues. CDR3 sequence reads: CASRGGGAPQKLFF. The CDR3 DNA is TGTGCCAGCAGAGGAGGGGGCGCTCCCCAAAAACTGTTTTTT.

The genes are TRBV4-2 and TRBJ1-3; the match to TRBD1 covers 11 bases. The V segment lost 4 bases and the J segment 1 base; nucleotides outside the gene matches: 3. The CDR3 loop spans 16 amino acids. Germline-derived CDR1 and CDR2 are LGHNA and YNFKEQ. The CDR3, as DNA: TGTGCCAGCAGCCTCGGACAGGGGGCTTCTGGAAACACCATATATTTT. It codes for CASSLGQGASGNTIYF.

The CDR3 coding sequence is TGTGCCAGCAGCTTACAACTAGCGGCCTCCTACAATGAGCAGTTCTTC. Translation gives CASSLQLAASYNEQFF. V gene TRBV11-2 combines with J gene TRBJ2-1, with 8 bases identical to TRBD2. The CDR3 length is 16 residues. V lost 2 bases and J lost 0; bases outside the gene matches: 3. Per germline, CDR1 SGHAT and CDR2 FQNNGV.

In this sample, this clonotype turned up many times. V gene TRBV7-9 combines with J gene TRBJ1-6; the D is unclear. Germline V gene sequence: CDR1 SEHNR, CDR2 FQNEAQ (reference sequence). Trimming took off 5 bases at V and 7 bases at J, with 3 bases between the two ends. The CDR3 consists of 11 residues. CDR3 in amino acids: CASSLNSPLHF. The CDR3 nucleotides are TGTGCCAGCAGCCTAAATTCACCCCTCCACTTT.

This clonotype has a count of ten or more. This chain uses TRBV5-1 with TRBJ2-7; 9 bases fit TRBD2. Germline V gives CDR1 SGHRS, CDR2 YFSETQ. CDR3 length equals 15 residues. Trimming at V came to 2 bases and at J to 2 bases, leaving 5 bases not matched to a gene. CDR3 region: CASSLGLAFPYEQYF. The CDR3 DNA sequence: TGCGCCAGCAGCTTAGGACTAGCGTTCCCCTACGAGCAGTACTTC.

The rearrangement links TRBV6-2 or TRBV6-3 to TRBJ1-5; perhaps TRBD1 as D (5 bases). The V end lost 6 bases, the J end lost 7 bases, and 16 bases lay between the germline ends. Per germline, CDR1 MNHEY and CDR2 SVGEGT. The CDR3 spans 14 residues. CDR3 amino acids: CASSYQRGQQPQHF. The CDR3 DNA reads as TGTGCCAGCAGCTACCAAAGGGGCCAACAGCCCCAGCATTTT.

This rearrangement joins TRBV28 to TRBJ2-6; TRBD1 is a possible D gene (5 bases). CDR3 length: 16 amino acids. V was pared by 6 bases and J by 0 bases, with 12 bases between. CDR1 and CDR2 (germline): MDHEN, SYDVKM. The CDR3 protein is CASRTLDSSGANVLTF. In DNA, the CDR3 is TGTGCCAGCAGGACTTTAGACAGCTCTGGGGCCAACGTCCTGACTTTC.

A few counts support this clonotype. This chain uses TRBV5-1 with TRBJ1-4; perhaps TRBD1 as D (6 bases). The germline gives CDR1 SGHRS, CDR2 YFSETQ. The CDR3 is 14 residues long. V gave up 3 bases and J gave up 5 bases, with 11 bases separating them. The CDR3 spells CASSYTGTNEKLFF. CDR3 DNA: TGCGCCAGCAGCTACACAGGGACCAATGAAAAACTGTTTTTT.

This clonotype was seen ten or more times. V is TRBV7-2 and J is TRBJ2-1; D uncertain. Germline loops: CDR1 SGHTA, CDR2 FQGNSA. Trimming stripped 1 base from V and 9 bases from J, with 4 bases between. The CDR3 loop spans 11 amino acids. CDR3 in DNA: TGTGCCAGCAGCTTAGTTGTTGAGCAGTTCTTC. Encoded protein: CASSLVVEQFF.

This clonotype was observed a handful of times. This chain connects TRBV6-2 or TRBV6-3 to TRBJ2-7; tentative D call: TRBD2 (6 bases). V dropped 5 bases and J dropped 4 bases, with 18 bases sitting between them. CDR1 is MNHEY and CDR2 is SVGEGT in the germline V gene. The CDR3 covers 15 residues. The CDR3, as DNA: TGTGCCAGCAGTGGGGCCCCCGGGAGCCAATACGAGCAGTACTTC. Protein product: CASSGAPGSQYEQYF.

This clonotype was seen a handful of times. The V gene is TRBV20-1, the J gene TRBJ2-7; 13 bases fit TRBD2. Per germline, CDR1 DFQATT and CDR2 SNEGSKA (reference sequence). The ends lost 6 bases at V and 3 bases at J; junction bases unmatched: 8. The CDR3 spans 15 residues. CDR3 sequence: CSAKSRTSGSYEQYF. The CDR3 DNA reads as TGCAGTGCGAAATCCCGGACTAGCGGGAGCTACGAGCAGTACTTC.

This chain connects TRBV5-1 to TRBJ2-7, with TRBD2 matching over 13 bases. J was trimmed by 0 bases and V by 3 bases; bases with no gene match: 3. The V gene's germline CDR1 is SGHRS and CDR2 YFSETQ. CDR3 size: 16 residues. The CDR3 loop reads CASSWGLAGSSYEQYF. CDR3 coding DNA: TGCGCCAGCAGCTGGGGACTAGCGGGGAGCTCCTACGAGCAGTACTTC.

This clonotype showed up many times. V and J are TRBV11-2 and TRBJ2-4; TRBD2 matches at 12 bases. V trimming: 4 bases; J trimming: 7 bases; junction bases outside the gene matches: 11. The length of the CDR3 is 17 residues. CDR1 is SGHAT and CDR2 is FQNNGV in the germline V gene. The CDR3 spells CASSSLAGGPPVNIQYF. In DNA, the CDR3 is TGTGCCAGCAGCTCACTAGCGGGGGGACCCCCGGTGAACATTCAGTACTTC.

This clonotype was seen ten or more times. The chain couples TRBV20-1 to TRBJ2-7, with a weak D call TRBD2 (5 bases). V lost 6 bases to trimming and J lost 0 bases, with 21 bases between them. CDR1 is DFQATT and CDR2 is SNEGSKA in the germline V gene (reference sequence). There are 16 residues in the CDR3. The CDR3 DNA reads TGCAGTGCAGTTGGGCCGAGGGCCCCTCTCTCCTACGAGCAGTACTTC. Protein: CSAVGPRAPLSYEQYF.

The chain has TRBV20-1 and TRBJ1-4; 11 bases are a match to TRBD1. The CDR3 is 16 amino acids. J lost 8 bases, V lost 0 bases, and 8 bases had no gene match. Per the germline V gene, CDR1 is DFQATT and CDR2 is SNEGSKA (reference sequence). The CDR3 region has the DNA TGCAGTGCTAGAGAGAGGGGGACAGGGGGTTCGGAAAAACTGTTTTTT. Protein product: CSARERGTGGSEKLFF.

This chain joins TRBV12-3 or TRBV12-4 and TRBJ1-2; D gene ambiguous. V gave up 2 bases and J gave up 0 bases, with 4 bases separating them. The CDR3 runs to 13 residues. CDR3 in amino acids: CASSLQANYGYTF. CDR3 nucleotide sequence: TGTGCCAGCAGTTTACAAGCTAACTATGGCTACACCTTC.

The V gene is TRBV6-2 or TRBV6-3, the J gene TRBJ2-7; D may be TRBD1 (5 bases). This CDR3 contains 11 residues. V was cut by 5 bases and J by 11 bases, with 13 bases left in between. Germline V gene lookup returns CDR1 MNHEY and CDR2 SVGEGT. CDR3 nucleotide sequence: TGTGCCAGCAGTGACCGGACAAAGGAGTACTTC. As protein: CASSDRTKEYF.

The chain has TRBV20-1 and TRBJ2-4; D not certain. This CDR3 region has 12 residues. From germline, CDR1 is DFQATT and CDR2 SNEGSKA (reference sequence). V lost 1 base and J 1 base, leaving 2 bases between the germline ends. The CDR3 loop reads CSARGAKNIQYF. The CDR3 DNA reads TGCAGTGCTAGAGGGGCCAAAAACATTCAGTACTTC.

This clonotype occurred many times. The J gene is TRBJ2-7, the V gene TRBV20-1; 10 bases map to TRBD2. V dropped 4 bases and J dropped 2; count of bases not matched to a gene: 5. The germline V gene has CDR1 DFQATT and CDR2 SNEGSKA (reference sequence). CDR3 length: 14 residues. In DNA form, the CDR3 reads TGCAGTGCTACAACAAGCGGGGGGGCCTACGAGCAGTACTTC. Translating gives CSATTSGGAYEQYF.